This paragraph covers one T cell receptor (beta chain) sequence. These data belong to a study of technical replicates of blood from a few donors. The V end lost 1 base, the J end lost 0 bases, and 10 bases lay between the germline ends. Germline V gene sequence: CDR1 MDHEN, CDR2 SYDVKM. The CDR3 sequence is 16 residues long. The method was immunoSEQ multiplex PCR; TCRdb's version includes in-frame clones alone and lacks a portion of them. The profile shows tens of thousands of clones, less than 97% of them singletons. The receptor's source is a human donor in good health. J is TRBJ1-3 and V is TRBV28; no clear D gene. The sample was T cells isolated from PBMCs. The CDR3 DNA reads as TGTGCCAGCAGTTTATTAAGCATTGGCTCTGGAAACACCATATATTTT. Translating it yields CASSLLSIGSGNTIYF.